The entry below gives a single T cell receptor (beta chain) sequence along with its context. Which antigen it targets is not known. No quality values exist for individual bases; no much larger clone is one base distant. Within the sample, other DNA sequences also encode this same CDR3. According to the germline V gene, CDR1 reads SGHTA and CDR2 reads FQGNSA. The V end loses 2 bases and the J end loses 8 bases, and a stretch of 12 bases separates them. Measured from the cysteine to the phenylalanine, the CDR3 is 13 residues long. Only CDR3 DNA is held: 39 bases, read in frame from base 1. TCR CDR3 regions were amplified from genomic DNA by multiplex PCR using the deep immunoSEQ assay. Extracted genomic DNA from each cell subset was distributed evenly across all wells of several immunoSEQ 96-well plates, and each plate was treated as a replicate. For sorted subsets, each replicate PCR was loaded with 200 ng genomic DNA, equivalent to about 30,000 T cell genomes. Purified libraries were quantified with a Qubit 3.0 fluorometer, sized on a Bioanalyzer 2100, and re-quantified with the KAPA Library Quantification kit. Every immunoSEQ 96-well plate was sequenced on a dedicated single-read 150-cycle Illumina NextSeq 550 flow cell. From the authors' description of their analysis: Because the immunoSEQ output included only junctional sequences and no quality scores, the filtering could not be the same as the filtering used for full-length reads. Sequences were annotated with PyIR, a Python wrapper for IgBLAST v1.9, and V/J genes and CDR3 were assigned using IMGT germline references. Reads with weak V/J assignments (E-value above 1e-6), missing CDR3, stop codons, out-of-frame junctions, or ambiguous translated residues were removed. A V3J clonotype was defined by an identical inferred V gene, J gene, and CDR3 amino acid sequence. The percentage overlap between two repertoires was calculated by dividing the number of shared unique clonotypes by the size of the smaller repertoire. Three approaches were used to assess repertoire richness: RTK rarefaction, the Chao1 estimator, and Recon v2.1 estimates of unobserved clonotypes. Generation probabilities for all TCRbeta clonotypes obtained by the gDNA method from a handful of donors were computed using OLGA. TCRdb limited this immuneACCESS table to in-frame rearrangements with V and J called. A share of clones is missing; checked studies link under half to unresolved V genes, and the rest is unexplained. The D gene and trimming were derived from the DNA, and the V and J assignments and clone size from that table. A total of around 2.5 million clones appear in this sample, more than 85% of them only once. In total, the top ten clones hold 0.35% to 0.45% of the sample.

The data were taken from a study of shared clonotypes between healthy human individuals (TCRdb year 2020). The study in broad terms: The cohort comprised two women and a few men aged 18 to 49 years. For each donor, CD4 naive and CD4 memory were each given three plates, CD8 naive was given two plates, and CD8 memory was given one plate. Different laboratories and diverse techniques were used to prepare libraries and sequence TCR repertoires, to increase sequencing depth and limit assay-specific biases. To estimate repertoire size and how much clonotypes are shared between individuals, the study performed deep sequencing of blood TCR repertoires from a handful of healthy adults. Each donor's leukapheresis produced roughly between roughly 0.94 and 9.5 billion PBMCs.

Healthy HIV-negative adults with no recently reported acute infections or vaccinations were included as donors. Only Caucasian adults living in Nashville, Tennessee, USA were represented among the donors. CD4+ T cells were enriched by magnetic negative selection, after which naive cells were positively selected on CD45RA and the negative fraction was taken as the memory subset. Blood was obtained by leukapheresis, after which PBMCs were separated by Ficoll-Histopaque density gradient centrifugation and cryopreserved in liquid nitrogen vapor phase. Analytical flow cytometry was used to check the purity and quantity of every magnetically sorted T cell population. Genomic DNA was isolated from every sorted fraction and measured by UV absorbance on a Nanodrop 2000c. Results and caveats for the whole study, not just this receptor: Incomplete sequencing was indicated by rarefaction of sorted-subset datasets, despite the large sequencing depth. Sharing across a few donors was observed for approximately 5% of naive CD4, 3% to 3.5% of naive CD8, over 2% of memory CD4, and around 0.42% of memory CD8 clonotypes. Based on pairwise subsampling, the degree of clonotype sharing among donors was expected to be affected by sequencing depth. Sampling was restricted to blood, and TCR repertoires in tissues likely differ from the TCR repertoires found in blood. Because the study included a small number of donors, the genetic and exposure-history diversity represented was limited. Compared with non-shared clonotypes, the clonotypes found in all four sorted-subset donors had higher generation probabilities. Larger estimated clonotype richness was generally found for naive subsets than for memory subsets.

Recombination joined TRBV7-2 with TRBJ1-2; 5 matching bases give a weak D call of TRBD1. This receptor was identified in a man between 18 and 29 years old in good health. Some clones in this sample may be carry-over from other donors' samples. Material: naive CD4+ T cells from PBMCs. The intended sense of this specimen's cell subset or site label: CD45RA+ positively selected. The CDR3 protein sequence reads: CASSLSRVGGYTF. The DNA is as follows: TGTGCCAGCAGCTTATCCAGGGTTGGCGGCTACACCTTC. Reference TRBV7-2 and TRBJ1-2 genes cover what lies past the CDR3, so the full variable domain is GAGVSQSPSNKVTEKGKDVELRCDPISGHTALYWYRQSLGQGLEFLIYFQGNSAPDKSGLPSDRFSAERTGGSVSTLTIQRTQQEDSAVYLCASSLSRVGGYTFGSGTRLTVV.